This TCR beta chain derives from a study of cytomegalovirus exposure and HLA in healthy donors. Researchers ran the PCR with 60 Vbeta and 13 Jbeta primers. Method: immunoSEQ multiplex PCR; TCRdb's copy keeps in-frame clones and lacks some. The sample lists under 200,000 clones; over 75% were seen once. The germline V gene has CDR1 MNHEY and CDR2 SMNVEV (reference sequence). The J segment lost 6 bases and the V segment lost 3 bases, leaving 8 bases of the junction unmatched. The CDR3 extends over 15 amino acids. Study outcomes and limitations: In a later analysis, common viral pathogens appeared linked to several of the most significant clusters. The authors enumerated 150 to 200 TCR beta chains as linked to cytomegalovirus.

For this clone: Its antigen is undetermined.

Material: PBMCs. The chain couples TRBV27 to TRBJ1-5; 7 bases align to TRBD1. The sequence came from a man aged 18 to 29 in good health and CMV-seropositive. In nucleotides, the CDR3 is TGTGCCAGCAGTTTTGACAGGGATCATAGTCAGCCCCAGCATTTT. This sequence encodes CASSFDRDHSQPQHF.